This T cell receptor beta chain is from a study of cytomegalovirus exposure and HLA in healthy donors. With respect to this clone: Its antigen is not known.

Study-wide findings and caveats: Among the CMV-associated chains, three were confirmed in vitro as specific for CMV antigens. It was only CMV serostatus that was available as immune exposure information. The likely explanation for a cluster of highly shared sequence variants was sequencing artifact. Some TCR beta chains (roughly 160 of them) were listed as cytomegalovirus-associated.

It was with 60 Vbeta and 13 Jbeta primers that the PCR ran. TCRdb keeps only in-frame clones here, not all; method: immunoSEQ multiplex PCR. The sample includes 180,000 or so clones, around four fifths of them seen just once. V lost 1 base and J lost 2; bases outside the gene matches: 4. CDR3 length equals 15 residues. CDR1 and CDR2 (germline): SGHRS, YFSETQ. The clonotype was recovered from a female donor in good health and CMV-seronegative. The rearrangement joins TRBV5-1 to TRBJ2-7, with TRBD2 matching 9 bases. Sequences were obtained from PBMCs. The CDR3 nucleotides are TGCGCCAGCAGCTTGATGACTAGCGGAACCTACGAGCAGTACTTC. It yields the protein CASSLMTSGTYEQYF.